This TCR beta chain was recovered during a study of blood T cell repertoires in COVID-19. Study information: PBMCs, B-cell-depleted T cells, or T cells were the source of the cDNA or gDNA that made up the material.

All enrollees were roughly 18 to 95 years old and from some 24 US areas. In Cohort 3, a recovered donor had either two negative PCRs, clearance, or symptom resolution. Authors' data handling: Reference gene primer amplification gave nucleated cell count estimates. Data came from immunoSEQ multiplex PCR; TCRdb stores just in-frame clones and leaves some out. V and J calls and clone size follow that table, whereas D and trimming were derived from the DNA. The sample has 300,000 to 400,000 clones; around 87% are singletons. V shed 0 bases and J 6 bases; nucleotides not matched to a gene: 2. This CDR3 contains 14 residues. CDR1 SGDLS and CDR2 YYNGEE come from the germline V gene.

The V call is TRBV9, the J call TRBJ1-2; 10 bases map to TRBD1. This TCR derives from a man aged 18 to 30 who had recovered from COVID-19. The sequenced sample was PBMCs or T cells enriched from blood (not recorded which). CDR3 in DNA: TGTGCCAGCAGCGTAGGGGGACAGGGGAATGGCTACACCTTC. This codes for CASSVGGQGNGYTF.